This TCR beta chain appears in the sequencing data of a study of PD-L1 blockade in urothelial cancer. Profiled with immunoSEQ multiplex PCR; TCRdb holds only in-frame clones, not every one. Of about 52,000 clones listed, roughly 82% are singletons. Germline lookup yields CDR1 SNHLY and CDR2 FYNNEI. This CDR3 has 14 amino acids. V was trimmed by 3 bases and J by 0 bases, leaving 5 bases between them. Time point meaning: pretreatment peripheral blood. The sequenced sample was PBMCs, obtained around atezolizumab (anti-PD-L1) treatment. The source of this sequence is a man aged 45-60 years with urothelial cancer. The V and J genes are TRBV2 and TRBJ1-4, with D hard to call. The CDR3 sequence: CASSDPTTNEKLFF. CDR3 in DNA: TGTGCCAGCAGTGACCCCACAACTAATGAAAAACTGTTTTTT.